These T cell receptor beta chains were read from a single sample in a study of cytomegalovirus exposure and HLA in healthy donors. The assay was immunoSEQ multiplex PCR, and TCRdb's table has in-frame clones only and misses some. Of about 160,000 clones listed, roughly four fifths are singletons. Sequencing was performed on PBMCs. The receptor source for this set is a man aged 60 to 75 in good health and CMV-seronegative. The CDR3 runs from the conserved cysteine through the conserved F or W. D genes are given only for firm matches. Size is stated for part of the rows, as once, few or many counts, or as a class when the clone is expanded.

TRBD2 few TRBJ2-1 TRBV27 CASSLAGGPDEQFF TGTGCCAGCAGTCTAGCGGGGGGGCCGGATGAGCAGTTCTTC
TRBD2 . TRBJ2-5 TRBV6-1 CASSEFGLGGGPQETQYF TGTGCCAGCAGTGAATTCGGGCTGGGGGGAGGGCCCCAAGAGACCCAGTACTTC
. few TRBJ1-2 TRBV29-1 CSVVLGRNYGYTF TGCAGCGTTGTTTTGGGGAGAAACTATGGCTACACCTTC
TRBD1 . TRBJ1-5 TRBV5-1 CASSLQGASNQPQHF TGCGCCAGCAGCTTACAGGGGGCTAGCAATCAGCCCCAGCATTTT
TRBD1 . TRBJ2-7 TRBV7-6 CASSSGTGDYEQYF TGTGCCAGCAGCTCCGGGACAGGGGACTACGAGCAGTACTTC
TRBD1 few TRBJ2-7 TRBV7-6 CASSPTAGQGADLVNEQYF TGTGCCAGCAGCCCCACCGCGGGACAGGGGGCCGACCTAGTCAACGAGCAGTACTTC
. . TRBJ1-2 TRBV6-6 CATTGAGRGYTF TGTGCCACCACCGGTGCGGGGCGTGGCTACACCTTC
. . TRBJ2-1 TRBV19 CASSLTNTLGEQFF TGTGCCAGTAGTCTAACTAATACCCTAGGTGAGCAGTTCTTC
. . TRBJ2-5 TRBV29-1 CSGYRQPQETQYF TGCAGCGGTTACAGGCAACCCCAAGAGACCCAGTACTTC
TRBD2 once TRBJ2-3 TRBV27 CASSYGTNTDTQYF TGTGCCAGCAGTTATGGGACTAACACAGATACGCAGTATTTT
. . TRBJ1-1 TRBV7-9 CSSRPPGHLADTEAFF TGTTCCAGCAGACCACCGGGTCACCTAGCGGACACTGAAGCTTTCTTT
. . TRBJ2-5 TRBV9 CASSVEVGGNQETQYF TGTGCCAGCAGCGTAGAGGTGGGAGGAAACCAAGAGACCCAGTACTTC
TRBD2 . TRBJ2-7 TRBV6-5 CASSYSALAGAGEQYF TGTGCCAGCAGTTACTCGGCGCTAGCGGGGGCCGGGGAGCAGTACTTC
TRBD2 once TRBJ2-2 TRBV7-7 CASSATSGGASAGELFF TGTGCCAGCAGCGCAACTAGCGGGGGGGCATCGGCCGGGGAGCTGTTTTTT
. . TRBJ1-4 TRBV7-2 CASRRAALNEKLFF TGTGCCAGCAGGAGGGCAGCTCTTAATGAAAAACTGTTTTTT
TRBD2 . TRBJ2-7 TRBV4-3 CASSQVFAGGTYEQYF TGCGCCAGCAGCCAAGTCTTTGCGGGAGGCACCTACGAGCAGTACTTC
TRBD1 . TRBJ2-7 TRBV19 CASTTGTGGAYEQYF TGTGCCAGTACCACAGGAACAGGGGGCGCCTACGAGCAGTACTTC
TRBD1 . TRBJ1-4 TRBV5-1 CASSEGQGSNEKLFF TGCGCCAGCAGCGAAGGACAGGGTTCGAATGAAAAACTGTTTTTT
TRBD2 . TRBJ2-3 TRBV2 CASKGVGSGGPPTDTQYF TGTGCCAGCAAAGGCGTGGGAAGCGGGGGGCCCCCCACAGATACGCAGTATTTT
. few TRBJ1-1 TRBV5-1 CASSLLRELTEAFF TGCGCCAGCAGCTTGTTAAGGGAGCTGACTGAAGCTTTCTTT
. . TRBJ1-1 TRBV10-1 CASSGGGYTEAFF TGCGCCAGCAGTGGAGGGGGTTACACTGAAGCTTTCTTT
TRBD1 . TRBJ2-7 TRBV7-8 CASSARQGRYEQYF TGTGCCAGCAGCGCCCGACAGGGCCGCTACGAGCAGTACTTC
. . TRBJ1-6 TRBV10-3 CAISGRFENSPLHF TGTGCCATCAGCGGGAGGTTTGAAAATTCACCCCTCCACTTT
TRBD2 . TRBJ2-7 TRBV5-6 CASSSLGTSGYSYEQYF TGTGCCAGCAGCTCTTTAGGGACTAGCGGTTACTCCTACGAGCAGTACTTC
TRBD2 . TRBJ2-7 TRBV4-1 CASSQESGFPSGVGNEQYF TGCGCCAGCAGCCAAGAAAGTGGGTTCCCTAGCGGGGTGGGGAACGAGCAGTACTTC
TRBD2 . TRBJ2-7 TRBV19 CASSIGSGSPYEQYF TGTGCCAGTAGTATTGGTAGCGGGAGCCCCTACGAGCAGTACTTC
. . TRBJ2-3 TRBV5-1 CASSSGLPSTDTQYF TGCGCCAGCAGCTCGGGACTCCCTAGCACAGATACGCAGTATTTT
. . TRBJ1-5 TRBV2 CASERYSNQPQHF TGTGCCAGCGAGAGATATAGCAATCAGCCCCAGCATTTT
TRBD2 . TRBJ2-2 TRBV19 CASSISAGGRGTGELFF TGTGCCAGTAGTATCTCGGCGGGGGGGCGGGGCACCGGGGAGCTGTTTTTT
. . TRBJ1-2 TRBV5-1 CASSLEGQIYGYTF TGCGCCAGCAGCTTGGAAGGACAGATCTATGGCTACACCTTC
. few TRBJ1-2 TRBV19 CASSIDHRGGYTF TGTGCCAGTAGTATAGATCATCGGGGAGGCTACACCTTC
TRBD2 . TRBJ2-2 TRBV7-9 CASIREGRELFF TGTGCCAGCATCAGGGAGGGCCGGGAGCTGTTTTTT
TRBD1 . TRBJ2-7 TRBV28 CASSTPGQVKGQYF TGTGCCAGCAGCACCCCGGGACAGGTGAAGGGGCAGTACTTC
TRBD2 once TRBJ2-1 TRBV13 CASSSPSGGRGAYNEQFF TGTGCCAGCAGCTCCCCCTCGGGGGGGAGAGGGGCCTACAATGAGCAGTTCTTC
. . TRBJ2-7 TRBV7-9 CASSLNAGIIQGEQYF TGTGCCAGCAGCTTAAATGCAGGGATAATACAGGGCGAGCAGTACTTC
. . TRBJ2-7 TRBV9 CASSKQGHEQYF TGTGCCAGCAGCAAACAGGGCCACGAGCAGTACTTC
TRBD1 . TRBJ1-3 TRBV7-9 CASSSRQGTGNTIYF TGTGCCAGCAGCTCACGACAGGGGACAGGAAACACCATATATTTT
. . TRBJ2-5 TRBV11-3 CASSLGVASEETQYF TGTGCCAGCAGCTTAGGTGTAGCATCGGAAGAGACCCAGTACTTC
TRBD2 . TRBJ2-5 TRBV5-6 CASSLPGWARAAGDETQYF TGTGCCAGCAGCTTGCCAGGGTGGGCTAGGGCGGCGGGGGATGAGACCCAGTACTTC
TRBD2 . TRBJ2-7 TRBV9 CASSVGASGATPSEQYF TGTGCCAGCAGCGTAGGGGCTAGCGGGGCTACTCCCTCCGAGCAGTACTTC
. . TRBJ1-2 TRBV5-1 CASSPQPGVANYGYTF TGCGCCAGCAGCCCACAACCGGGGGTAGCTAACTATGGCTACACCTTC
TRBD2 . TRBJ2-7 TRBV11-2 CASSFMGLAETGQYF TGTGCCAGCAGCTTTATGGGACTAGCGGAAACCGGGCAGTACTTC
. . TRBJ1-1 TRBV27 CASSPWEGSKSPNTEAFF TGTGCCAGCAGTCCGTGGGAGGGGTCAAAGTCTCCGAACACTGAAGCTTTCTTT
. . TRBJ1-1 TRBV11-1 CASSWAGTNTEAFF TGTGCCAGCAGCTGGGCGGGCACGAACACTGAAGCTTTCTTT
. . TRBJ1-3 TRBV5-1 CASSLAGARFGNTIYF TGCGCCAGCAGCTTGGCTGGGGCGCGGTTTGGAAACACCATATATTTT
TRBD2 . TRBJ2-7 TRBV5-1 CASSLYLAGVSANEQYF TGCGCCAGCAGCTTGTACCTAGCGGGAGTCTCGGCCAACGAGCAGTACTTC
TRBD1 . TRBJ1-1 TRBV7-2 CASSLGTGGGWAFF TGTGCCAGCAGCTTGGGGACAGGGGGCGGGTGGGCTTTCTTT
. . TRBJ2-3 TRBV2 CASSISNSPLVDTQYF TGTGCCAGCAGTATTAGTAACAGCCCCTTAGTAGATACGCAGTATTTT
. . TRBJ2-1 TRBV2 CASSEVGGGEQFF TGTGCCAGCAGTGAAGTGGGGGGTGGTGAGCAGTTCTTC
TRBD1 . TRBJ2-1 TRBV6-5 CASSHSPDRANEQFF TGTGCCAGCAGTCATTCTCCGGACAGGGCCAATGAGCAGTTCTTC
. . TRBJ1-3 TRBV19 CASSPVRSGNTIYF TGTGCCAGTAGCCCCGTGAGGTCTGGAAACACCATATATTTT
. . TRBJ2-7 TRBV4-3 CASSQDPVREQYF TGCGCCAGCAGCCAAGACCCAGTGCGGGAGCAGTACTTC
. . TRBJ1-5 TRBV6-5 CASSLVGGNQPQHF TGTGCCAGCAGTTTAGTGGGGGGAAATCAGCCCCAGCATTTT
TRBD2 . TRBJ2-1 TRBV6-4 CASSDSSGRWYEQFF TGTGCCAGCAGTGATTCTAGCGGGAGGTGGTATGAGCAGTTCTTC